This T cell receptor (beta chain) was captured in a study of T cells in Graves' hyperthyroidism and ophthalmopathy. Details on this clonotype: Antigen: not known.

The study, taken as a whole, reports: Ophthalmopathy got predicted by the model a median about 6.5 months before its onset.

Researchers took RNA transcripts and amplified the TCR beta CDR3 regions from them. First-round RT-PCR of the TCR CDR3 relied on the HTBI primer set. TCRdb re-analysed the multiplex PCR reads in MiXCR, keeping a single row per CDR3 protein. The sample yields fewer than 350,000 distinct CDR3 sequences, about 19% seen once. Clinical Activity Scores of at least 3, NOSPECS grades of at least 4 and durations under 3 months characterized ophthalmopathy patients. Germline V gene data show CDR1 as LNHDA and CDR2 as SQIVND (reference sequence). This CDR3 is 13 amino acids long. V was trimmed by 1 base and J by 1 base, leaving 4 bases between them.

The TCR sequence derives from a man aged 50-59 years with Graves' ophthalmopathy. The chain joins TRBV19 to TRBJ1-1; D gene unclear. The sample was blood. This chain's CDR3 is CASSIGGNTEAFF. The CDR3 DNA sequence: TGTGCCAGTAGTATAGGCGGGAACACTGAAGCTTTCTTT.